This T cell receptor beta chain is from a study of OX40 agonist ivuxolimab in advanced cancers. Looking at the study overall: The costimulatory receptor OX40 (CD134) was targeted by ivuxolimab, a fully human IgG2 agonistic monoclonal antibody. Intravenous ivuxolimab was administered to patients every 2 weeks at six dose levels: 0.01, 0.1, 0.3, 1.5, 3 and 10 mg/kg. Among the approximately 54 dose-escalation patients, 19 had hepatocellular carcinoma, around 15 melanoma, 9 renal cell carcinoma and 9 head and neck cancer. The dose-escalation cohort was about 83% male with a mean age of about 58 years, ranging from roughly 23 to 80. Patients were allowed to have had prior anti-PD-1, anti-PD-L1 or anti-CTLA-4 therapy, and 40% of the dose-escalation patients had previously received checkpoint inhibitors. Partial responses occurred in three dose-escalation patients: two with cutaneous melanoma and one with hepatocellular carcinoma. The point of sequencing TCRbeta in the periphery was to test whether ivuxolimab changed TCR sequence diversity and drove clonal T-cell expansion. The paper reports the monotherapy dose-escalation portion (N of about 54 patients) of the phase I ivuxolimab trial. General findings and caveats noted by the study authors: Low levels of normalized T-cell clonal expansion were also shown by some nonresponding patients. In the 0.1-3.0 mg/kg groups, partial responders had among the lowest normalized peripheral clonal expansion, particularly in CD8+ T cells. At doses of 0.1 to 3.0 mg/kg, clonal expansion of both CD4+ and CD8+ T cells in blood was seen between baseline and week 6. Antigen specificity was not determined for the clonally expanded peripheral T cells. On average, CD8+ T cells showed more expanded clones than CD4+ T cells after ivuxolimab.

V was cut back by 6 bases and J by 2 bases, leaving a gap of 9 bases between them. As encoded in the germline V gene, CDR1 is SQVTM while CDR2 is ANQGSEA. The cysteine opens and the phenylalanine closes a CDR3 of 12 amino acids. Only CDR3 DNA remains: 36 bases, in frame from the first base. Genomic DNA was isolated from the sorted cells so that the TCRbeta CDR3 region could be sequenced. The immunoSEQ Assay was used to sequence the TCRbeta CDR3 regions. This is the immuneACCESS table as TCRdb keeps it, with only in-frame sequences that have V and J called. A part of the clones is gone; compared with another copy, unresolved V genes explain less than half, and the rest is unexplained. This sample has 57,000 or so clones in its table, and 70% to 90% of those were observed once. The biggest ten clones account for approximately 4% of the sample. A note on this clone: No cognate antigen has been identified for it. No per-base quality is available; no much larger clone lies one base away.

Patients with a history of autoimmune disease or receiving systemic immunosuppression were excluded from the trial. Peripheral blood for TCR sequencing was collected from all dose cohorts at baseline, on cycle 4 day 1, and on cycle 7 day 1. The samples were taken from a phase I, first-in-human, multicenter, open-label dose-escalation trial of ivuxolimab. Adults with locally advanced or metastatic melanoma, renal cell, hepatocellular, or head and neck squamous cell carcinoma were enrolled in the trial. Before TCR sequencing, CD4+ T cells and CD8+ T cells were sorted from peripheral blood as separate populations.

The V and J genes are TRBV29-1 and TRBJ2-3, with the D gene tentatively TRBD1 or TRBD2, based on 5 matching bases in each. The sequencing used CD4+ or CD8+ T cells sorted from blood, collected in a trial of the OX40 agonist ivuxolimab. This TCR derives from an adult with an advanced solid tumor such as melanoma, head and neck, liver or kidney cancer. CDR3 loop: CSVGRSTDTQYF. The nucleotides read TGCAGCGTGGGACGTTCCACAGATACGCAGTATTTT.